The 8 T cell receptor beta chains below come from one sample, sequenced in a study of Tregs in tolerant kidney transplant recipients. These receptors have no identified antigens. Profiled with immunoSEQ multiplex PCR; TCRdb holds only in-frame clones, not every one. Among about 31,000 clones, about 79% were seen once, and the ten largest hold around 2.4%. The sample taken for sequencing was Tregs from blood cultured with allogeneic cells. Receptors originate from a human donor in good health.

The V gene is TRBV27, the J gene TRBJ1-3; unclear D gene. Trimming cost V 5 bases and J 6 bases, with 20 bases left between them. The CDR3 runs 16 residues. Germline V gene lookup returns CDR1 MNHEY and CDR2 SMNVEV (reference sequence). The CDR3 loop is CASSPLGRPPLNTIYF. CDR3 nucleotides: TGTGCCAGCAGTCCACTAGGTCGGCCCCCTTTAAACACCATATATTTT.

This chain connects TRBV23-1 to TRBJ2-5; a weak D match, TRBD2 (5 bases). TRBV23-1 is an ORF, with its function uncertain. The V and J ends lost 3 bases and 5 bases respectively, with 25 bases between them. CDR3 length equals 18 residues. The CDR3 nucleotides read TGCGCCAGCAGTCAGTGGACTTTAAAGTCCCCCATGGAGGAGACCCAGTACTTC. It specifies CASSQWTLKSPMEETQYF.

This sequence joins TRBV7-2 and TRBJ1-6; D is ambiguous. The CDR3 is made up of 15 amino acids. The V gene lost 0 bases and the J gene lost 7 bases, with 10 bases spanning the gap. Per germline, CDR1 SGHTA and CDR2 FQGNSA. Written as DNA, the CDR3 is TGTGCCAGCAGCTTAGCCAGGCCGGGCAATTCACCCCTCCACTTT. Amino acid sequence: CASSLARPGNSPLHF.

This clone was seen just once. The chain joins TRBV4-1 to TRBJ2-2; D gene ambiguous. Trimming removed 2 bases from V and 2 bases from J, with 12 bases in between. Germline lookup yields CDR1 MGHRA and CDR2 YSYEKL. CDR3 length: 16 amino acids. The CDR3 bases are TGCGCCAGCAGCCAATCATACGCTCCAAACACCGGGGAGCTGTTTTTT. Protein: CASSQSYAPNTGELFF.

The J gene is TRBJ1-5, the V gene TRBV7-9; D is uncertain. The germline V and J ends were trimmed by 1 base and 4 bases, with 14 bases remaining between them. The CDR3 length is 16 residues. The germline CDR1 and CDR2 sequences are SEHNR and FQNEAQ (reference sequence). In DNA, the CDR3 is TGTGCCAGCAGCTTAGGGAGTTCCCAGGTTAATCAGCCCCAGCATTTT. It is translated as CASSLGSSQVNQPQHF.

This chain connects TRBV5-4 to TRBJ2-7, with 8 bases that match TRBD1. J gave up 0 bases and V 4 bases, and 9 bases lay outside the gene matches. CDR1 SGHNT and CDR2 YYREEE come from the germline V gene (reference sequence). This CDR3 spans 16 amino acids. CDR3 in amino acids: CASSGYDRGSSYEQYF. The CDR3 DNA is TGTGCCAGCAGCGGGTACGACAGGGGAAGCTCCTACGAGCAGTACTTC.

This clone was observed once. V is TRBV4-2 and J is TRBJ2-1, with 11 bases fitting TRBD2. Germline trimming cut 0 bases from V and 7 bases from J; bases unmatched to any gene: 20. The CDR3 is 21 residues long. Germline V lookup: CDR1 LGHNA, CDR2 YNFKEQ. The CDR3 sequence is CASSQEANSLSGRAWYNEQFF. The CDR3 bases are TGTGCCAGCAGCCAAGAGGCAAATTCTCTTAGCGGGAGGGCCTGGTATAATGAGCAGTTCTTC.

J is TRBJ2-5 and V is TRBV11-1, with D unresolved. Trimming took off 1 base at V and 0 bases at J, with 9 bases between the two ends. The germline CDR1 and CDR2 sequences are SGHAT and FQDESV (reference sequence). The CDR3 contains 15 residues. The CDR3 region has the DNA TGTGCCAGCAGCTTAGGGGCCTCCTACCAAGAGACCCAGTACTTC. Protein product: CASSLGASYQETQYF.